This TCR beta chain is from a study of cytomegalovirus exposure and HLA in healthy donors. Background on the study: The study placed roughly four fifths of its approximately 400 genotyped donors in the Caucasian-associated ancestry cluster.

The PCR used 60 Vbeta and 13 Jbeta primers. The table came from immunoSEQ multiplex PCR; TCRdb's copy has only in-frame clones and leaves some out. The data show 110,000 or so clones, roughly 72% seen once. The CDR3 has 14 residues. The V gene lost 7 bases and the J gene lost 4 bases, with 15 bases spanning the gap. Germline V CDR1 and CDR2: MNHNS, SASEGT. In its sample, this clone was seen a few times. Its antigen is unidentified. The study's findings and limits: A missense DCLRE1C variant was associated with V- and J-gene trimming of TCR beta chains in a later analysis, and an independent cohort replicated the association. Later findings reportedly placed an Asian-associated ancestry cluster below the approximately 650-donor mean for N-insertions.

This chain joins TRBV6-1 and TRBJ2-3; D perhaps matches TRBD2 (6 bases). Sequencing used PBMCs. This TCR was sampled from a woman in her thirties or forties in good health and CMV-seropositive. The CDR3 protein is CASKRSGESDTQYF. CDR3 sequence (DNA): TGTGCCAGCAAACGGTCGGGAGAATCAGATACGCAGTATTTT.